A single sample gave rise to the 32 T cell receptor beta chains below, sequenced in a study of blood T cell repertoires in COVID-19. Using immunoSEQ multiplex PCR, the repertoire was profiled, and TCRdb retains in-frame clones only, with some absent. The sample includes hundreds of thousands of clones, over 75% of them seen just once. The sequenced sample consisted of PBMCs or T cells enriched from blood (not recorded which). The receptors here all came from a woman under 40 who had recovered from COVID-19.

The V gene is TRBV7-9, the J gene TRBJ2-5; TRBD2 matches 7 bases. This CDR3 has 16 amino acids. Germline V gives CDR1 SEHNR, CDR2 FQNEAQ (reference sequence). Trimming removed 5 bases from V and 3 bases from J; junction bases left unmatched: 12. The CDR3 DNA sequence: TGTGCCAGCAGCCCTAAAGGAGCGGGACCGGAAGAGACCCAGTACTTC. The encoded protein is CASSPKGAGPEETQYF. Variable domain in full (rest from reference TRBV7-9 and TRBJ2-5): DTGVSQNPRHKITKRGQNVTFRCDPISEHNRLYWYRQTLGQGPEFLTYFQNEAQLEKSRLLSDRFSAERPKGSFSTLEIQRTEQGDSAMYLCASSPKGAGPEETQYFGPGTRLLVL.

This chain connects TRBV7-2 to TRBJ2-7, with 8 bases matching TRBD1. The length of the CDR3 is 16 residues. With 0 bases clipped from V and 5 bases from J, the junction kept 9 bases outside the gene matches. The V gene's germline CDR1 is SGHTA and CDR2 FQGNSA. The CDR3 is CASSLAFRTGNDEQYF. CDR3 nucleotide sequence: TGTGCCAGCAGCTTAGCGTTTAGGACAGGGAACGACGAGCAGTACTTC.

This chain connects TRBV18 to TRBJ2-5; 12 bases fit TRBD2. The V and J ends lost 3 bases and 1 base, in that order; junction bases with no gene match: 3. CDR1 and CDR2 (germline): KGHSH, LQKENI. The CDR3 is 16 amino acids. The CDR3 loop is CASSPKGLAGQETQYF. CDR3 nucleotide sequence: TGTGCCAGCTCACCCAAGGGACTAGCGGGCCAAGAGACCCAGTACTTC.

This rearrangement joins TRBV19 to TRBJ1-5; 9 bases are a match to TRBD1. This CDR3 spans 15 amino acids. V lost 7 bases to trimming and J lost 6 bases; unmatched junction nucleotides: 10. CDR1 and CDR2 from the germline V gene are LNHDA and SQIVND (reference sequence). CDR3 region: CASNRDREGPQPQHF. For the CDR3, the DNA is TGTGCCAGTAATCGGGACAGGGAAGGCCCTCAGCCCCAGCATTTT.

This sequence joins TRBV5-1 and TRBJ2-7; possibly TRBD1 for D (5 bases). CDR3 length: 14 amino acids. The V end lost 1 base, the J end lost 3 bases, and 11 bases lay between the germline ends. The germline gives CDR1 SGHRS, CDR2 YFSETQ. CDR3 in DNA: TGCGCCAGCAGCTTGCAGGGCCTCCTCTACGAGCAGTACTTC. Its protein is CASSLQGLLYEQYF.

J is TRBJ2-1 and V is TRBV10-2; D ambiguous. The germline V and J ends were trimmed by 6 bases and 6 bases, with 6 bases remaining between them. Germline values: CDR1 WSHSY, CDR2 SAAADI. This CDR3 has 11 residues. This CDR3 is CASSYGNEQFF. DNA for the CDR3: TGCGCCAGCAGCTACGGCAATGAGCAGTTCTTC.

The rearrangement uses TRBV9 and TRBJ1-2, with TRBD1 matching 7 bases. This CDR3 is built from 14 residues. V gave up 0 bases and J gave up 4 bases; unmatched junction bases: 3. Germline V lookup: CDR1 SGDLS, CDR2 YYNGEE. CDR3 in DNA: TGTGCCAGCAGCGTAGGGGGACAGTCCTATGGCTACACCTTC. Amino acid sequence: CASSVGGQSYGYTF.

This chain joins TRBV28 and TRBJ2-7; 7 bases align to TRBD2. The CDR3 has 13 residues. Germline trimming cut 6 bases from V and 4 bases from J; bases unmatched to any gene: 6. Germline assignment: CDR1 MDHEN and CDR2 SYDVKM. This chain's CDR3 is CASRTGGGYEQYF. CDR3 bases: TGTGCCAGCAGGACGGGGGGAGGTTACGAGCAGTACTTC.

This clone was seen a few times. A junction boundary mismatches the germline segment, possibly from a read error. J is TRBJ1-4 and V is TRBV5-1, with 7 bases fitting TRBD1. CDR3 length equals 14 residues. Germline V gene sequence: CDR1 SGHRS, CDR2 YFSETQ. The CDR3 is CASSLEGQQEKLFF. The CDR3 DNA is TGCGCCAGCAGTTTGGAGGGACAGCAAGAAAAACTGTTTTTT.

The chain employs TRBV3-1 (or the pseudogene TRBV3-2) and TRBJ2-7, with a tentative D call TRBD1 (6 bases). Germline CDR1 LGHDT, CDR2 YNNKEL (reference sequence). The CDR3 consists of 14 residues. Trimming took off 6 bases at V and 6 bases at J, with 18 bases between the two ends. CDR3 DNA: TGTGCCAGCAGTCGTGCCAGGGGCCCCGGCGAGCAGTACTTC. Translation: CASSRARGPGEQYF.

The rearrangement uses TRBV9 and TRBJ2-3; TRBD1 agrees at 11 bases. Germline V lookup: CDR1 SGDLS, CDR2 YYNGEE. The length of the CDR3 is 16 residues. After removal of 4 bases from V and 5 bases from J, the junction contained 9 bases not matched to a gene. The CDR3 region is CASSPGTGGIGDTQYF. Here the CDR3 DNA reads TGTGCCAGCAGCCCCGGGACAGGGGGGATTGGAGATACGCAGTATTTT.

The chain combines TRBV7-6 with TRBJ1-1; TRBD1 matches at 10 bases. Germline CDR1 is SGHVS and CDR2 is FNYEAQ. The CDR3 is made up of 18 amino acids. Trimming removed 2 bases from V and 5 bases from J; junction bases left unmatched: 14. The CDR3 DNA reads TGTGCCAGCAGCTTACTCAGACAGGGGGCTATTTCCGGGACTGAAGCTTTCTTT. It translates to CASSLLRQGAISGTEAFF. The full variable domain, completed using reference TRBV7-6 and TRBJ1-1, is GAGVSQSPRYKVTKRGQDVALRCDPISGHVSLYWYRQALGQGPEFLTYFNYEAQQDKSGLPNDRFSAERPEGSISTLTIQRTEQRDSAMYRCASSLLRQGAISGTEAFFGQGTRLTVV.

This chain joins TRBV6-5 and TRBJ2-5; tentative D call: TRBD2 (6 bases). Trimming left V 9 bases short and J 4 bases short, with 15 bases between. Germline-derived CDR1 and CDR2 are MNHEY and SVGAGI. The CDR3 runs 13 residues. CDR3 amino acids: CASRRGPGETQYF. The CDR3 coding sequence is TGTGCCAGTAGGCGGGGACCGGGAGAGACCCAGTACTTC.

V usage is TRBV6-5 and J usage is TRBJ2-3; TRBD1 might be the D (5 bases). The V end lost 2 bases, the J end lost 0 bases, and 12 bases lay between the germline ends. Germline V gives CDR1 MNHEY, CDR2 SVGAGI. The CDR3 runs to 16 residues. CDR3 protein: CASSYTGSMSTDTQYF. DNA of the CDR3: TGTGCCAGCAGTTACACAGGCTCCATGAGCACAGATACGCAGTATTTT.

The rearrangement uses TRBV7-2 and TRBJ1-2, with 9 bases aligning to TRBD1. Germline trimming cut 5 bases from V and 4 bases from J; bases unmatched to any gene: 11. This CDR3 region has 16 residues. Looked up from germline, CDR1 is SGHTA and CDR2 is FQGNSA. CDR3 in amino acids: CASSPGWGQGGYGYTF. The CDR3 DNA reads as TGTGCCAGCAGCCCTGGATGGGGACAGGGCGGCTATGGCTACACCTTC.

The CDR3 reads CASSESEAADLYF. The CDR3 DNA reads as TGCGCCAGCAGTGAGTCGGAGGCCGCAGATCTGTATTTT. This chain uses TRBV10-2 with TRBJ2-3, with a weak D call TRBD2 (5 bases). V was trimmed by 0 bases and J by 14 bases, leaving 15 bases between them. Germline V gives CDR1 WSHSY, CDR2 SAAADI. The CDR3 covers 13 residues.

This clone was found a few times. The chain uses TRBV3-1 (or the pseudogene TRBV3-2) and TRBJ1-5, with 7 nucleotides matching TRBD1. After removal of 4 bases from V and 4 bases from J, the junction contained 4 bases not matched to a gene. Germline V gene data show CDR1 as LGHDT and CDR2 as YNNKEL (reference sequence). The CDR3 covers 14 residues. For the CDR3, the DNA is TGTGCCAGCAGCCCGGGACAGATGAATCAGCCCCAGCATTTT. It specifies CASSPGQMNQPQHF.

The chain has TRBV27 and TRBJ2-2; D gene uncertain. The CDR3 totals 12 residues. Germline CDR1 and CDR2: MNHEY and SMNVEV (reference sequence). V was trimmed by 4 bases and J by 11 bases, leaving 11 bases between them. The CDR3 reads CASSSRQNELFF. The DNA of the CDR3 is TGTGCCAGCAGTTCCCGACAAAATGAGCTGTTTTTT.

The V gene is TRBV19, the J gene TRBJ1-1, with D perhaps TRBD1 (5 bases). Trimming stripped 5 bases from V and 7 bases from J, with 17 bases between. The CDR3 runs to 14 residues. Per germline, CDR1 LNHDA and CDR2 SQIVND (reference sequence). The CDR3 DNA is TGTGCCAGTAGTCTAACAGGCTTCGGGGGTGAAGCTTTCTTT. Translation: CASSLTGFGGEAFF.

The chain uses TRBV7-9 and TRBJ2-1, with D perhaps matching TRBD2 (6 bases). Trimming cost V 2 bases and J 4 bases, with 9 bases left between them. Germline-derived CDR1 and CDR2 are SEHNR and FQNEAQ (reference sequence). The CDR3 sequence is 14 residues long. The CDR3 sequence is CASSLSGRYNEQFF. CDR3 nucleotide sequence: TGTGCCAGCAGCTTATCAGGGAGGTACAATGAGCAGTTCTTC.

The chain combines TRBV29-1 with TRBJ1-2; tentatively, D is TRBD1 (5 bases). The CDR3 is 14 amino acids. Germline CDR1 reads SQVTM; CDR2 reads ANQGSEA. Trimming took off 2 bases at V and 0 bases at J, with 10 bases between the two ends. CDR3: CSVEFRVANYGYTF. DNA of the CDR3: TGCAGCGTTGAATTCAGGGTAGCTAACTATGGCTACACCTTC.

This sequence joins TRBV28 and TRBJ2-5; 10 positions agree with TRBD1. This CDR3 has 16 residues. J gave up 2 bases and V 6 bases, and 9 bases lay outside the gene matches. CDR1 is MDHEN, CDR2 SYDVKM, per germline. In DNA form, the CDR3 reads TGTGCCAGCAGACCCTCCGGGACAGGGGAACAAGAGACCCAGTACTTC. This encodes CASRPSGTGEQETQYF.

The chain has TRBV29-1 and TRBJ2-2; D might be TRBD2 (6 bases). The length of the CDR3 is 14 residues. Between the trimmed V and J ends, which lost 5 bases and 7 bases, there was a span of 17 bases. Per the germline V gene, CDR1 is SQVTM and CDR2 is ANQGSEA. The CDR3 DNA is TGCAGCGTTCCGAACATCCAGGGAGGCGGGGAGCTGTTTTTT. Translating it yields CSVPNIQGGGELFF.

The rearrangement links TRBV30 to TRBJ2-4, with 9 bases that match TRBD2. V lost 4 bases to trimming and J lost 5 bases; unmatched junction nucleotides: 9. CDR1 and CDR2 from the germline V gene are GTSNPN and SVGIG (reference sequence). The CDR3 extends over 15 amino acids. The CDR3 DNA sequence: TGTGCCTGGACGGGGGGCGGGAGGGCCCAAAACATTCAGTACTTC. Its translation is CAWTGGGRAQNIQYF.

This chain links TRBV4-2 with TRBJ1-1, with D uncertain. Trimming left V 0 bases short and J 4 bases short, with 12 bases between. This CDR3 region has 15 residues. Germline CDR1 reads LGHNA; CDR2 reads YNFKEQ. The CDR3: CASSQELSGSTEAFF. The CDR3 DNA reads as TGTGCCAGCAGCCAAGAATTGAGCGGGAGCACTGAAGCTTTCTTT.

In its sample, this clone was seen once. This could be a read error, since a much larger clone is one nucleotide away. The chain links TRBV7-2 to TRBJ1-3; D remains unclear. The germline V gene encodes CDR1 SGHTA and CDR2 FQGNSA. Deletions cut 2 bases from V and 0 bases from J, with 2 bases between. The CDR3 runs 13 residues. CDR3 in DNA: TGTGCCAGCAGCTTACTCTCTGGAAACACCATATATTTT. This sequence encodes CASSLLSGNTIYF.

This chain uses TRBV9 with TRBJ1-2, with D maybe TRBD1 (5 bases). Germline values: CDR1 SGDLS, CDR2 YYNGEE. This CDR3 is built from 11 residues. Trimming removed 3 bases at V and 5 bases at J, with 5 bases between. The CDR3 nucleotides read TGTGCCAGCAGCGCAGGGTATGGCTACACCTTC. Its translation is CASSAGYGYTF.

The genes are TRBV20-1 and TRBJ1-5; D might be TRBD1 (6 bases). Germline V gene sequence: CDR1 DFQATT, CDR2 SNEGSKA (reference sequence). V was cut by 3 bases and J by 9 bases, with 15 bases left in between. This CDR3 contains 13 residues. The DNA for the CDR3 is TGCAGTGCTAGTGCAGGGGCGGGCCGGCCCCAGCATTTT. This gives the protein CSASAGAGRPQHF.

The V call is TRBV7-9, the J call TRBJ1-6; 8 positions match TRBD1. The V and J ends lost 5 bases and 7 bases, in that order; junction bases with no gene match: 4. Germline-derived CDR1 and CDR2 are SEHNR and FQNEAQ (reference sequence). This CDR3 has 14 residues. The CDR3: CASSPAGGNSPLHF. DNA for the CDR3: TGTGCCAGCAGCCCCGCAGGGGGCAATTCACCCCTCCACTTT. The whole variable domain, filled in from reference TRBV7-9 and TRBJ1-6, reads DTGVSQNPRHKITKRGQNVTFRCDPISEHNRLYWYRQTLGQGPEFLTYFQNEAQLEKSRLLSDRFSAERPKGSFSTLEIQRTEQGDSAMYLCASSPAGGNSPLHFGNGTRLTVT.

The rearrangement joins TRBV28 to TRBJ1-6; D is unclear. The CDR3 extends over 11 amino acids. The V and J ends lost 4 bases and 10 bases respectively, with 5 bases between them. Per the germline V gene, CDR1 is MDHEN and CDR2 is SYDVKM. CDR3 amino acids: CASSSGSPLHF. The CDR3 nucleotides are TGTGCCAGCAGTTCCGGGTCACCCCTCCACTTT.

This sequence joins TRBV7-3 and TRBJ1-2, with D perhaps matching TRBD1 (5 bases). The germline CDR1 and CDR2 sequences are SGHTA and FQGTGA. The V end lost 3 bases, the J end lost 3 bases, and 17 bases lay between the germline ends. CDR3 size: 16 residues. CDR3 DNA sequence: TGTGCCAGCAGCTTGGGGGGATCCGGGAACTACTATGGCTACACCTTC. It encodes CASSLGGSGNYYGYTF.

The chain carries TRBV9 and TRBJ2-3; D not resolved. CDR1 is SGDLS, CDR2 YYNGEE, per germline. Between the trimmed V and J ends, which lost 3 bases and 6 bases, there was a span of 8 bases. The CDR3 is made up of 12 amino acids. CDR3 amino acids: CASSGGRDTQYF. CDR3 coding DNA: TGTGCCAGCAGCGGAGGCCGGGATACGCAGTATTTT.